The clone carrying this T cell receptor (beta chain) showed up many times. What it recognizes is unknown. J lost 1 base, V lost 5 bases, and 8 bases had no gene match. The CDR3 extends over 16 amino acids. The germline V gene has CDR1 SGHTA and CDR2 FQGNSA. This sample stems from a study of human T cells and chemical hapten exposure. In the study overall: Patients got weekly scalp diphenylcyclopropenone doses over the approximately 24-week study. The patch tests put 0.01% DPC on the skin of the upper back and were read 6 days later.

TCRdb reprocessed the RACE reads via MiXCR and lists one record per CDR3 protein. The sample lists 340,000 or so distinct CDR3 sequences; approximately 6.9% were seen once. Whole-study findings and limits: Expanded TCRs were compared with controls, and the expanded TCRs formed significantly more large CDR3 similarity clusters.

Specified time point: patch test 1, 2 weeks after DPC sensitization. The treatment is: therapeutic diphenylcyclopropenone sensitization with weekly scalp DPC. Donation of samples came from alopecia patients who were 18 to 70 years old and suitable for DPC. The sequenced sample was whole blood, obtained in connection with sensitization to the hapten diphenylcyclopropenone (DPC). This chain uses TRBV7-2 with TRBJ2-4; TRBD1 aligns across 7 bases. This TCR was recovered from a woman between 18 and 30 years old with alopecia areata. Some clones in this sample may be carry-over from other donors' samples. The CDR3 DNA reads as TGTGCCAGCAGCGTCGACAGGGTTGTGGCCAAAAACATTCAGTACTTC. This encodes CASSVDRVVAKNIQYF.